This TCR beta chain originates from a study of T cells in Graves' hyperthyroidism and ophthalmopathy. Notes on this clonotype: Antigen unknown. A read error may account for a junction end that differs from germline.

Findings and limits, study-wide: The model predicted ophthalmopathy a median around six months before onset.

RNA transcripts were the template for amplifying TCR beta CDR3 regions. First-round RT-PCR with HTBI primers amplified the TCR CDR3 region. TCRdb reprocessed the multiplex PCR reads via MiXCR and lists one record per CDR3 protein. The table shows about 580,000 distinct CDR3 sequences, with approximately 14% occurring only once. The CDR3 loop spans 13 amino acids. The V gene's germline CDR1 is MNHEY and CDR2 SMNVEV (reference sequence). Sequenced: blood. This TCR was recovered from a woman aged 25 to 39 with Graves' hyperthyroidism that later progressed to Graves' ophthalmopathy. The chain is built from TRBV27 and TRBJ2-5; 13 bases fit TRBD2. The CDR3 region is CASSTSGLAGPNF. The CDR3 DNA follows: TGTGCCAGCAGTACATCGGGACTAGCGGGACCTAACTTC.